This is a list of T cell receptor beta chains from one sample in a study of blood T cell repertoires in COVID-19. TCRdb's copy holds only in-frame clones and misses some; the assay was immunoSEQ multiplex PCR. Among about 160,000 clones listed, roughly 80% were seen once. Material for sequencing was peripheral blood. The receptors were sampled from a man in his 70s with acute or convalescent COVID-19. CDR3s include the opening cysteine and the closing phenylalanine or tryptophan. A D gene is named only where the DNA matches it firmly. Clone size is shown for a subset of rows, as once, few, many or a class of expanded clone.

abundance	v_gene	j_gene	d_gene	CDR3aa	CDR3nt
many	TRBV12-5	TRBJ1-5	NA	CASGLGAGDGQPQHF	TGTGCTAGTGGTTTGGGGGCAGGGGATGGTCAGCCCCAGCATTTT
NA	TRBV7-2	TRBJ1-5	NA	CASSLDLRGSQPQHF	TGTGCCAGCAGCTTAGATCTGCGGGGCTCCCAGCCCCAGCATTTT
NA	TRBV10-3	TRBJ2-2	NA	CAIRTSSAKTSGELFF	TGTGCCATCAGAACATCTAGCGCGAAGACATCCGGGGAGCTGTTTTTT
NA	TRBV28	TRBJ1-1	NA	CASTTVSEHTEAFF	TGTGCCAGCACCACGGTTAGTGAGCACACTGAAGCTTTCTTT
NA	TRBV7-9	TRBJ1-4	TRBD1	CASSAGTGRGEKLFF	TGTGCCAGCAGCGCCGGGACAGGAAGAGGTGAAAAACTGTTTTTT
NA	TRBV28	TRBJ2-1	TRBD2	CASSSLTSGRSYNEQFF	TGTGCCAGCAGTTCGCTGACTAGCGGGAGGTCTTACAATGAGCAGTTCTTC
once	TRBV5-4	TRBJ2-5	TRBD2	CASSLVSGGYQETQYF	TGTGCCAGCAGCTTGGTTAGCGGGGGGTACCAAGAGACCCAGTACTTC
NA	TRBV3-1/TRBV3-2	TRBJ1-1	NA	CASGSPGWDTEAFF	TGTGCCAGCGGATCTCCAGGGTGGGACACTGAAGCTTTCTTT
NA	TRBV5-1	TRBJ2-6	TRBD2	CASSLVAGTSGANVLTF	TGCGCCAGCAGCTTGGTAGCGGGAACCTCTGGGGCCAACGTCCTGACTTTC
NA	TRBV2	TRBJ2-7	NA	CASSASYEQYF	TGTGCCAGCAGCGCTAGCTACGAGCAGTACTTC
NA	TRBV6-4	TRBJ2-1	TRBD2	CASSKLAENYNEQFF	TGTGCCAGCAGTAAACTAGCGGAAAACTACAATGAGCAGTTCTTC
NA	TRBV9	TRBJ2-3	NA	CASGRSGELDTQYF	TGTGCCAGCGGTCGCAGCGGCGAGCTAGATACGCAGTATTTT
few	TRBV5-4	TRBJ1-6	TRBD1	CASSLSDRGALHF	TGTGCCAGCAGCTTGTCCGACAGGGGAGCCCTCCACTTT
few	TRBV5-1	TRBJ1-1	NA	CASSWTPAGNTEAFF	TGCGCCAGCAGCTGGACTCCAGCGGGTAACACTGAAGCTTTCTTT
NA	TRBV6-5	TRBJ2-5	TRBD2	CASTLAGGLETQYF	TGTGCCAGCACCTTAGCGGGGGGGCTAGAGACCCAGTACTTC
NA	TRBV6-5	TRBJ1-4	NA	CASRQLGGSEKLFF	TGTGCCAGCAGACAACTTGGAGGCTCTGAAAAACTGTTTTTT
NA	TRBV5-8	TRBJ2-2	NA	CASSRIGGLDGGELFF	TGTGCCAGCAGCCGGATCGGGGGGCTGGATGGCGGGGAGCTGTTTTTT
NA	TRBV24-1	TRBJ2-2	TRBD2	CATFLRGGDTGELFF	TGTGCCACGTTCCTGAGGGGAGGGGACACCGGGGAGCTGTTTTTT
once	TRBV2	TRBJ2-7	TRBD1	CASSDREIRQYF	TGTGCCAGCAGCGACAGGGAAATACGGCAGTACTTC
NA	TRBV24-1	TRBJ1-1	TRBD1	CATSDKGQGKTEAFF	TGTGCCACCAGTGATAAGGGACAGGGTAAGACTGAAGCTTTCTTT
NA	TRBV7-2	TRBJ2-1	NA	CASRSSGITYNEQFF	TGTGCCAGCCGCAGTTCAGGGATTACCTACAATGAGCAGTTCTTC
NA	TRBV6-5	TRBJ1-2	NA	CASSLPGEGGYTF	TGTGCCAGCAGTTTACCGGGGGAAGGTGGCTACACCTTC
NA	TRBV19	TRBJ1-2	TRBD1	CASIRTGVHYGYTF	TGTGCCAGTATTCGGACAGGGGTCCACTATGGCTACACCTTC
NA	TRBV7-2	TRBJ2-1	TRBD2	CASSVKREVGEQFF	TGTGCCAGCAGCGTTAAGCGGGAGGTCGGTGAGCAGTTCTTC
few	TRBV6-6	TRBJ2-5	NA	CASSYPKETQYF	TGTGCCAGCAGTTACCCCAAAGAGACCCAGTACTTC
NA	TRBV29-1	TRBJ1-1	NA	CSVVGHLSRDGSTEAFF	TGCAGCGTCGTAGGCCACCTTTCGAGGGACGGGAGCACTGAAGCTTTCTTT
NA	TRBV23-1	TRBJ2-2	NA	CASSQYRDPGELFF	TGCGCCAGCAGTCAATACAGGGACCCCGGGGAGCTGTTTTTT
NA	TRBV7-6	TRBJ2-7	NA	CASSLASIQGGYEQYF	TGTGCCAGCAGCTTAGCGTCCATACAAGGCGGGTACGAGCAGTACTTC
few	TRBV19	TRBJ2-1	TRBD1	CASSMLSTGTDLINEQFF	TGTGCCAGTAGTATGTTGTCGACGGGGACAGACTTAATCAATGAGCAGTTCTTC
once	TRBV6-1	TRBJ1-2	NA	CASSEVGQSRGYGYTF	TGTGCCAGCAGTGAAGTAGGACAATCCCGAGGCTATGGCTACACCTTC
NA	TRBV28	TRBJ1-2	TRBD1	CASSTADRGSGYTF	TGTGCCAGCAGTACCGCGGACAGGGGTAGTGGCTACACCTTC
NA	TRBV24-1	TRBJ2-1	TRBD2	CATSDWTSGNDNEQFF	TGTGCCACCAGTGATTGGACTAGCGGGAACGACAATGAGCAGTTCTTC
NA	TRBV19	TRBJ2-7	TRBD1	CASGLRGTGDYEQYF	TGTGCCAGTGGACTCAGGGGGACAGGGGACTACGAGCAGTACTTC
NA	TRBV24-1	TRBJ2-1	NA	CATSDPSPISGNEQFF	TGTGCCACCAGTGACCCGAGTCCCATCTCCGGCAATGAGCAGTTCTTC
NA	TRBV6-5	TRBJ1-1	TRBD1	CASTGQGMNTEAFF	TGTGCCAGCACCGGACAGGGAATGAACACTGAAGCTTTCTTT
many	TRBV28	TRBJ1-1	TRBD1	CASSPDRASITEAFF	TGTGCCAGCAGTCCCGACAGGGCTTCGATCACTGAAGCTTTCTTT
NA	TRBV7-2	TRBJ2-5	TRBD1	CASSLGTGDRETQYF	TGTGCCAGCAGCTTAGGGACAGGGGATCGGGAGACCCAGTACTTC